This entry concerns a single T cell receptor beta chain. The antigen is undetermined. These data are taken from a study of T cell responses to AZD1222 COVID-19 vaccine. The repertoire was sequenced with immunoSEQ multiplex PCR; TCRdb's copy has only in-frame clones and lacks some. The sample records about 84,000 clones, approximately 83% being singletons. Second-dose timings of about 4 or about 12 weeks were pooled. The germline CDR1 and CDR2 sequences are SNHLY and FYNNEI. V shed 4 bases and J 4 bases; nucleotides not matched to a gene: 3. The CDR3 runs to 13 residues. Study-level points and caveats: Spike-specific TCR breadth and depth went up after people got two AZD1222 doses. Donors were chiefly white British, with a greater number of females, and clonal diversity was perhaps underestimated. Seropositive AZD1222 recipients at baseline numbered only five or six.

The receptor was isolated from an adult who received the AZD1222 COVID-19 vaccine. Material: peripheral blood, obtained 28 days after the second AZD1222 dose. This chain connects TRBV2 to TRBJ1-1, with 7 bases identical to TRBD1. This chain's CDR3 is CASSATGTTEAFF. The CDR3, as DNA: TGTGCCAGCAGTGCGACAGGGACCACTGAAGCTTTCTTT. Full variable domain (outside the CDR3, taken from reference TRBV2 and TRBJ1-1): EPEVTQTPSHQVTQMGQEVILRCVPISNHLYFYWYRQILGQKVEFLVSFYNNEISEKSEIFDDQFSVERPDGSNFTLKIRSTKLEDSAMYFCASSATGTTEAFFGQGTRLTVV.